Presented here are 5 T cell receptor beta chains from one specimen sequenced in a study of long-term antiretroviral therapy in people with HIV. Run at survey level, the immunoSEQ assay was version v3.0. Assay: immunoSEQ multiplex PCR; the TCRdb copy retains only in-frame clones and omits some. The sample has 20,000 to 25,000 clones, about 92% seen once; the top ten hold around 7.1%. Here the sequenced sample was unsorted PBMCs, taken 4.4 years after starting antiretroviral therapy. The receptors come from a woman in her fifties or sixties with HIV.

This clone was seen a handful of times. CDR3 amino acids: CASSTPGPNTEAFF. DNA for the CDR3: TGTGCCAGCAGCACTCCGGGGCCGAACACTGAAGCTTTCTTT. The rearrangement uses TRBV7-2 and TRBJ1-1; a weak D match, TRBD1 (5 bases). Trimming shortened V by 5 bases and J by 1 base, and 11 bases separated the two germline ends. The V gene's germline CDR1 is SGHTA and CDR2 FQGNSA. The CDR3 has 14 residues.

A note on this clone: Other DNA sequences in the same sample also yield this CDR3. The rearrangement joins TRBV29-1 to TRBJ2-7; D possibly matches TRBD1 or TRBD2 (5 bases each). Trimming took 6 bases from V and 3 from J, leaving 9 bases between them. The CDR3 covers 11 residues. CDR1 SQVTM and CDR2 ANQGSEA come from the germline V gene. CDR3 sequence reads: CSVGDDYEQYF. As DNA, the CDR3 is TGCAGCGTCGGGGACGACTACGAGCAGTACTTC.

Turning to this clone: The sample contains more than one DNA sequence encoding this CDR3. The chain combines TRBV2 with TRBJ1-1; D gene unclear. Trimming stripped 4 bases from V and 1 base from J, with 7 bases between. This CDR3 region has 13 residues. Germline CDR1 is SNHLY and CDR2 is FYNNEI. Here the CDR3 DNA reads TGTGCCAGCAGTGTACAGCCGAACACTGAAGCTTTCTTT. This encodes CASSVQPNTEAFF.

J is TRBJ2-7 and V is TRBV6-1, with 7 bases identical to TRBD2. The germline V gene encodes CDR1 MNHNS and CDR2 SASEGT. The trim removed 2 bases at V and 6 bases at J, leaving 13 bases unmatched. This CDR3 comprises 16 residues. The CDR3 nucleotides are TGTGCCAGCAGTGAATATCCCGGGGGAGGGTTGGGCGAGCAGTACTTC. Translation: CASSEYPGGGLGEQYF.

CDR3 bases: TGTGCCAGCAGTTTACAGGGGCCTAGGGAAAAACTGTTTTTT. Translation: CASSLQGPREKLFF. The rearrangement uses TRBV7-2 and TRBJ1-4; 7 nucleotides agree with TRBD1. The CDR3 consists of 14 residues. J was trimmed by 8 bases and V by 6 bases; bases with no gene match: 9. Germline lookup yields CDR1 SGHTA and CDR2 FQGNSA.